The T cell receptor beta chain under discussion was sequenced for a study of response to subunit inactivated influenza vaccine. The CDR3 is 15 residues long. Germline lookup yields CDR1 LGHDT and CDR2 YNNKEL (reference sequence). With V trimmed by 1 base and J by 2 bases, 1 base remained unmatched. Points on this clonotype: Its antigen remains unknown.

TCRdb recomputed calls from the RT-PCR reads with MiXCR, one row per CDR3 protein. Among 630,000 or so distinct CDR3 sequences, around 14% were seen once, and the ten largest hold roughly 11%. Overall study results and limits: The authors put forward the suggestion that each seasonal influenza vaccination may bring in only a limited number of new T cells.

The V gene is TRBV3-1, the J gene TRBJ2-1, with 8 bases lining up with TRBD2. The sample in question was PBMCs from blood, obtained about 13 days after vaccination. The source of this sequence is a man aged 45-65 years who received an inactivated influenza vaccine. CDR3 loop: CASSQAAGAYNEQFF. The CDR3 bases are TGTGCCAGCAGCCAAGCAGCGGGAGCCTACAATGAGCAGTTCTTC.